This TCR beta chain stems from a study of Graves' ophthalmopathy and Graves' hyperthyroidism. The authors amplified TCR beta CDR3 regions, and they did so from RNA transcripts for repertoire sequencing. Second-round multiplex PCR followed a first-round RT-PCR using HTBI primers. One entry per CDR3 protein, called by TCRdb with MiXCR from the multiplex PCR reads. The sample holds about 1.1 million distinct CDR3 sequences, about 40% seen once. A remark on this clonotype: A much larger clone lies one base from this, so it may be a read error.

The germline V gene encodes CDR1 SEHNR and CDR2 FQNEAQ (reference sequence). The CDR3 runs 15 residues. The TCR was taken from an adult man with Graves' hyperthyroidism. The chain carries TRBV7-9 and TRBJ1-1; D is undetermined. Sequenced input: peripheral blood or thyroid tissue (not recorded which). This chain's CDR3 is CASSLGTRVEPSTSF. The CDR3 nucleotides are TGTGCCAGCAGCTTAGGGACTAGAGTGGAGCCGTCAACTTCCTTT.